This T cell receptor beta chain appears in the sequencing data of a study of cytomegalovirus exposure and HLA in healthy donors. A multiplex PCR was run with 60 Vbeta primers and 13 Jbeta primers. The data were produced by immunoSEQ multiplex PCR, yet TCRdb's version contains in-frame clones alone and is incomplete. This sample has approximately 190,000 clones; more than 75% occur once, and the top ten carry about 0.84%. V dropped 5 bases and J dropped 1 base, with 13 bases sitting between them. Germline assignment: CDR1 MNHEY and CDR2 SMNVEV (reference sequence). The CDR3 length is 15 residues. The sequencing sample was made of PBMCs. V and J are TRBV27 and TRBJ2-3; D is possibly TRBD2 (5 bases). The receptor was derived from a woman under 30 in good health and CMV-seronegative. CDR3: CASSPLRVGTDTQYF. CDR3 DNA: TGTGCCAGCAGTCCCCTGCGGGTCGGCACAGATACGCAGTATTTT.